One sample yielded the 14 T cell receptor beta chains listed below, sequenced in a study of blood T cell repertoires in COVID-19. Method: immunoSEQ multiplex PCR; TCRdb's copy keeps in-frame clones and lacks some. The sample shows about 120,000 clones, roughly 79% of them seen only once. Sequencing was done on a sample of peripheral blood. The receptors shown here come from a man between 65 and 85 years old with active or convalescent COVID-19.

This chain connects TRBV2 to TRBJ2-3; weak D call: TRBD1 (5 bases). The CDR3 is 15 residues long. Germline CDR1 reads SNHLY; CDR2 reads FYNNEI. V lost 2 bases to trimming and J lost 3 bases, with 12 bases between them. The chain's CDR3 is CASSEKGLVTDTQYF. DNA of the CDR3: TGTGCCAGCAGTGAAAAGGGGTTAGTGACAGATACGCAGTATTTT.

V usage is TRBV7-9 and J usage is TRBJ2-3; tentative D call: TRBD2 (6 bases). Per the germline V gene, CDR1 is SEHNR and CDR2 is FQNEAQ (reference sequence). The CDR3 is 13 amino acids. V was trimmed by 11 bases and J by 0 bases, leaving 12 bases between them. The CDR3 region has the DNA TGTGCCTGGGGGAGGTCTAGCACAGATACGCAGTATTTT. It yields the protein CAWGRSSTDTQYF.

The CDR3 protein is CASSLGRPNSPLHF. The CDR3 DNA reads as TGTGCCAGCAGCTTGGGCAGACCTAATTCACCCCTCCACTTT. This chain uses TRBV7-9 with TRBJ1-6; D is undetermined. CDR3 length: 14 residues. Looked up from germline, CDR1 is SEHNR and CDR2 is FQNEAQ (reference sequence). V was shortened by 3 bases and J by 6 bases, with 9 bases between the two germline ends.

This clone showed up many times. CDR3 nucleotides: TGTGCCAGCAGCTTAGGGGTAGGACGCGGGACTGAAGCTTTCTTT. This translates into CASSLGVGRGTEAFF. J is TRBJ1-1 and V is TRBV7-6, with D unclear. The ends were cut back, 1 base at V and 5 bases at J, with 14 bases in the middle. The CDR3 runs 15 residues. In germline, CDR1 is SGHVS, CDR2 FNYEAQ.

The V gene is TRBV30, the J gene TRBJ1-6; maybe TRBD1 (6 bases). The CDR3 covers 14 residues. Germline V gene lookup returns CDR1 GTSNPN and CDR2 SVGIG (reference sequence). With 0 bases removed from V and 7 bases from J, the gap between germline ends came to 10 bases. In nucleotides, the CDR3 is TGTGCCTGGAGTGTAGGACAGTTCAATTCACCCCTCCACTTT. This gives the protein CAWSVGQFNSPLHF.

The chain combines TRBV6-5 with TRBJ2-1; 10 bases are a match to TRBD1. Germline V gives CDR1 MNHEY, CDR2 SVGAGI. After removal of 6 bases from V and 7 bases from J, the junction contained 6 bases not matched to a gene. The CDR3 totals 14 residues. The chain's CDR3 is CASSPGQGRNEQFF. CDR3 nucleotide sequence: TGTGCCAGCAGCCCGGGACAGGGGCGGAATGAGCAGTTCTTC.

A few counts support this clone. The J gene is TRBJ2-5, the V gene TRBV4-2, with 10 bases identical to TRBD2. This CDR3 comprises 16 residues. Per germline, CDR1 LGHNA and CDR2 YNFKEQ. Trimming removed 4 bases from V and 5 bases from J; junction bases left unmatched: 10. The CDR3 DNA follows: TGTGCCAGCAGCCGACCTCTAGCGGGGGCGGGGGAGACCCAGTACTTC. Translated: CASSRPLAGAGETQYF.

The chain couples TRBV3-1 (or the pseudogene TRBV3-2) to TRBJ2-7; TRBD2 matches 9 bases. V was pared by 0 bases and J by 7 bases, with 7 bases of the junction left unmatched. There are 15 residues in the CDR3. The germline V gene encodes CDR1 LGHDT and CDR2 YNNKEL (reference sequence). Here the CDR3 reads CASSQEGGRAWEQYF. For the CDR3, the DNA is TGTGCCAGCAGCCAAGAGGGCGGGAGGGCCTGGGAGCAGTACTTC.

The sample holds one count of this clone. The genes are TRBV19 and TRBJ2-2; unclear D gene. Germline lookup yields CDR1 LNHDA and CDR2 SQIVND (reference sequence). V was shortened by 5 bases and J by 4 bases, with 5 bases between the two germline ends. This CDR3 region has 12 residues. The CDR3 is CASSPRTGELFF. CDR3 nucleotides: TGTGCCAGTAGTCCCCGCACCGGGGAGCTGTTTTTT.

V usage is TRBV5-1 and J usage is TRBJ2-7; 8 positions agree with TRBD2. The trim removed 4 bases at V and 7 bases at J, leaving 13 bases unmatched. Germline values: CDR1 SGHRS, CDR2 YFSETQ. The CDR3 contains 15 residues. Here the CDR3 reads CASSLAGGLSGEQYF. The CDR3 DNA reads TGCGCCAGCAGCCTCGCGGGGGGACTATCGGGAGAGCAGTACTTC.

This clone was seen many times. Mismatch with germline at one junction end may stem from a read error. This same CDR3 is encoded by further DNA sequences in the sample. This chain links TRBV11-3 with TRBJ1-2, with unresolved D. This CDR3 has 12 residues. The V gene's germline CDR1 is SGHNT and CDR2 YENEEA. CDR3 sequence (DNA): TGTGCCAGCAGCCTAGACGACTATGGCTACACCTTC. Protein: CASSLDDYGYTF.

This sequence joins TRBV19 and TRBJ1-1, with D unclear. Trimming cost V 5 bases and J 4 bases, with 17 bases left between them. The CDR3 runs 15 residues. Germline V lookup: CDR1 LNHDA, CDR2 SQIVND (reference sequence). Here the CDR3 reads CASSLQPGMGTEAFF. The DNA for the CDR3 is TGTGCCAGTAGTCTCCAGCCCGGGATGGGCACTGAAGCTTTCTTT. Using reference TRBV19 and TRBJ1-1 for the parts outside the CDR3, the full variable domain is DGGITQSPKYLFRKEGQNVTLSCEQNLNHDAMYWYRQDPGQGLRLIYYSQIVNDFQKGDIAEGYSVSREKKESFPLTVTSAQKNPTAFYLCASSLQPGMGTEAFFGQGTRLTVV.

This clone has a handful of counts. The J gene is TRBJ1-1, the V gene TRBV6-5; D is undetermined. Germline loops: CDR1 MNHEY, CDR2 SVGAGI. CDR3 length equals 13 residues. Trimming removed 0 bases at V and 2 bases at J, with 4 bases between. The CDR3 spells CASSYSYNTEAFF. CDR3 in DNA: TGTGCCAGCAGTTACTCGTATAACACTGAAGCTTTCTTT.

This clone was counted a few times. The rearrangement links TRBV5-6 to TRBJ1-1; a possible D gene is TRBD1 (6 bases). The CDR3 runs 14 residues. Germline V lookup: CDR1 SGHDT, CDR2 YYEEEE. The V and J ends lost 0 bases and 5 bases respectively, with 11 bases between them. The CDR3 region has the DNA TGTGCCAGCAGCTTGGTTCAGGGGCGGACTGAAGCTTTCTTT. This codes for CASSLVQGRTEAFF. Supplemented by reference TRBV5-6 and TRBJ1-1, the full variable domain reads DAGVTQSPTHLIKTRGQQVTLRCSPKSGHDTVSWYQQALGQGPQFIFQYYEEEERQRGNFPDRFSGHQFPNYSSELNVNALLLGDSALYLCASSLVQGRTEAFFGQGTRLTVV.